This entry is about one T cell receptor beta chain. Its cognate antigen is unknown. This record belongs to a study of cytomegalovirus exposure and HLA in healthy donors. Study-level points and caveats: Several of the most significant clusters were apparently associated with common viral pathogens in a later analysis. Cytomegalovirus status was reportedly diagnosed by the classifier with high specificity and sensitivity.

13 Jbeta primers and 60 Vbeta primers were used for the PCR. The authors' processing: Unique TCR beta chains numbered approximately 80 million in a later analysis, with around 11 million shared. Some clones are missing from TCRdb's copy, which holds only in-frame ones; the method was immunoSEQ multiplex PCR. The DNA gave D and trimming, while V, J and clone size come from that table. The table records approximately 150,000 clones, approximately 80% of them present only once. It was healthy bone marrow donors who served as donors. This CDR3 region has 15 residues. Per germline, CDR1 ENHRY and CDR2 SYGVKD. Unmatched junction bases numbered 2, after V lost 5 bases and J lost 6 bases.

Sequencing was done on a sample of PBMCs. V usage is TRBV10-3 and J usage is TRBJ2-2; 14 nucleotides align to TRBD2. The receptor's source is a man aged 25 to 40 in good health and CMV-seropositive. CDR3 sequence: CAISRTSGGPGELFF. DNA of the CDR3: TGTGCCATCAGTCGGACTAGCGGGGGGCCCGGGGAGCTGTTTTTT.